Below are 19 T cell receptor beta chains sequenced from a single sample in a study of identical twins' blood T cells. In TCRdb, the 5' RACE reads were re-called with MiXCR into one record per CDR3 protein. The sample yields 350,000 to 450,000 distinct CDR3 sequences, roughly 31% seen once. The sample consisted of PBMCs. The receptor set was obtained from a woman aged 18 to 49 in good health.

In the case of this clonotype: In this CDR3 the conserved last residue, phenylalanine or tryptophan, is missing, so a read error is likely. In nucleotides, the CDR3 is TGTGCCAGTAGTATTCAAGGCCCAATGAACACTGAAGCTTTCCTT. Protein sequence: CASSIQGPMNTEAFL. This sequence joins TRBV19 and TRBJ1-1, with D uncertain. The CDR3 is made up of 15 amino acids. Per the germline V gene, CDR1 is LNHDA and CDR2 is SQIVND (reference sequence). Trimming removed 3 bases at V and 0 bases at J, with 11 bases between.

This clonotype came up once. This sequence joins TRBV7-2 and TRBJ1-2, with D possibly matching TRBD1 (5 bases). The germline gives CDR1 SGHTA, CDR2 FQGNSA. V was trimmed by 1 base and J by 10 bases, leaving 13 bases between them. CDR3 size: 13 residues. The CDR3 protein is CASSLDRSGDYTF. The DNA of the CDR3 is TGTGCCAGCAGCTTAGACAGGTCCGGAGACTACACCTTC.

On this clonotype: One end of the junction does not line up with germline, which may come from a read error. The CDR3 region has the DNA TGTGCCAGCAGCTCCACAGGGGGAGATATGCAGTATTTT. Residues: CASSSTGGDMQYF. The chain uses TRBV11-2 and TRBJ2-3; TRBD1 matches 8 bases. The CDR3 covers 13 residues. From germline, CDR1 is SGHAT and CDR2 FQNNGV.

This clonotype was recorded a few times. V is TRBV20-1 and J is TRBJ1-1; D remains ambiguous. Germline V gene lookup returns CDR1 DFQATT and CDR2 SNEGSKA (reference sequence). The CDR3 runs to 12 residues. V lost 3 bases and J lost 6, with 11 bases in between. The CDR3 loop reads CSARVDYAEAFF. CDR3 in DNA: TGCAGTGCTAGGGTGGACTACGCTGAAGCTTTCTTT.

This chain joins TRBV4-2 and TRBJ2-3; TRBD2 is a possible D gene (5 bases). CDR3 length equals 15 residues. V shed 0 bases and J shed 6 bases, with 13 bases lying between them. Germline CDR1 LGHNA, CDR2 YNFKEQ. The CDR3 loop reads CASSQETKDSDTQYF. The CDR3 region has the DNA TGTGCCAGCAGCCAAGAGACCAAGGACTCGGATACGCAGTATTTT.

The rearrangement joins TRBV28 to TRBJ2-1, with 8 bases that match TRBD2. CDR3 length: 15 amino acids. Germline V lookup: CDR1 MDHEN, CDR2 SYDVKM. V was pared by 6 bases and J by 7 bases, with 11 bases of the junction left unmatched. The CDR3 sequence: CASSRGLVKGNEQFF. In DNA, the CDR3 is TGTGCCAGCAGCCGGGGACTAGTAAAGGGTAATGAGCAGTTCTTC.

This sequence joins TRBV7-2 and TRBJ2-2, with D hard to call. V was trimmed by 5 bases and J by 3 bases, leaving 13 bases between them. The CDR3 length is 15 residues. The germline V gene encodes CDR1 SGHTA and CDR2 FQGNSA. CDR3 amino acids: CASSRQGLYTGELFF. DNA of the CDR3: TGTGCCAGCAGCCGCCAAGGGCTTTACACCGGGGAGCTGTTTTTT.

On this clonotype itself: This may be a read error: a much more frequent sequence differs by one nucleotide. The rearrangement uses TRBV12-3 or TRBV12-4 and TRBJ1-6; 8 bases line up with TRBD1. The V and J ends lost 6 bases and 9 bases, in that order; junction bases with no gene match: 7. The CDR3 has 14 residues. The CDR3 loop reads CASSRTGIASPLHF. CDR3 DNA: TGTGCCAGCAGCCGGACAGGGATCGCTTCACCCCTCCACTTT.

This clonotype was seen more than once but under ten times. The gene calls are TRBV6-1 and TRBJ2-3; possibly TRBD1 for D (6 bases). The V end was cut by 4 bases, the J end by 2 bases, with 13 bases between. This CDR3 is 15 amino acids long. Germline assignment: CDR1 MNHNS and CDR2 SASEGT. CDR3 nucleotides: TGTGCCAGCAGTGCCTGGACAGCTATCACAGATACGCAGTATTTT. This codes for CASSAWTAITDTQYF.

This clonotype is a singleton in its sample. This chain links TRBV27 with TRBJ2-1; TRBD2 matches at 11 bases. The CDR3 loop spans 14 amino acids. V shed 5 bases, J shed 10 bases, and the junction held 7 bases outside the gene matches. Per the germline V gene, CDR1 is MNHEY and CDR2 is SMNVEV (reference sequence). The DNA of the CDR3 is TGTGCCAGCAGTCCGACACTAGCGGGAGACGAGCAGTTCTTC. Translated: CASSPTLAGDEQFF.

This clonotype was observed a few times. The gene calls are TRBV7-8 and TRBJ1-5; the D gene is possibly TRBD1 (5 bases). Germline CDR1 is SGHVS and CDR2 is FQNEAQ. The CDR3 runs 13 residues. The V and J ends lost 5 bases and 4 bases respectively, with 9 bases between them. This CDR3 reads CASSQDTNQPQHF. The CDR3 bases are TGTGCCAGCAGCCAGGACACGAATCAGCCCCAGCATTTT.

This chain links TRBV19 with TRBJ1-1; 7 bases fit TRBD1. Losses at the gene ends were 3 bases for V and 0 bases for J; bases not matched to a gene: 7. CDR3 size: 16 residues. Germline values: CDR1 LNHDA, CDR2 SQIVND (reference sequence). The CDR3 protein is CASSMLATGMNTEAFF. CDR3 coding DNA: TGTGCCAGTAGTATGTTGGCGACAGGGATGAACACTGAAGCTTTCTTT.

This chain uses TRBV5-5 with TRBJ1-5; D might be TRBD1 (5 bases). Trimming took 0 bases from V and 0 from J, leaving 7 bases between them. The V gene's germline CDR1 is SGHKS and CDR2 YYEKEE (reference sequence). The CDR3 is made up of 15 amino acids. CDR3 protein: CASSLGQHSNQPQHF. In nucleotides, the CDR3 is TGTGCCAGCAGCTTGGGACAGCATAGCAATCAGCCCCAGCATTTT. Supplemented by reference TRBV5-5 and TRBJ1-5, the full variable domain reads DAGVTQSPTHLIKTRGQQVTLRCSPISGHKSVSWYQQVLGQGPQFIFQYYEKEERGRGNFPDRFSARQFPNYSSELNVNALLLGDSALYLCASSLGQHSNQPQHFGDGTRLSIL.

There are many counts of this clonotype. The rearrangement links TRBV5-1 to TRBJ2-3; D is unresolved. This CDR3 comprises 14 residues. Germline-derived CDR1 and CDR2 are SGHRS and YFSETQ. Between the trimmed V and J ends, which lost 1 base and 3 bases, there was a span of 9 bases. CDR3 DNA sequence: TGCGCCAGCAGCTTGAGTCTACAAACAGATACGCAGTATTTT. It yields the protein CASSLSLQTDTQYF.

This clonotype was recorded many times. The chain combines TRBV20-1 with TRBJ1-5, with 7 nucleotides matching TRBD1. This CDR3 spans 12 amino acids. The germline gives CDR1 DFQATT, CDR2 SNEGSKA (reference sequence). Trimming at V came to 6 bases and at J to 7 bases, leaving 6 bases not matched to a gene. The CDR3 reads CSARQGNQPQHF. CDR3 in DNA: TGCAGTGCCAGACAGGGTAACCAGCCCCAGCATTTT.

This chain joins TRBV6-6 and TRBJ2-1; D is undetermined. Germline values: CDR1 MNHNY, CDR2 SVGAGI (reference sequence). V lost 10 bases and J lost 8, with 21 bases in between. The CDR3 runs 14 residues. DNA of the CDR3: TGTGCCATCACCGACCGGGCAGGTACGGATGAGCAGTTCTTC. Translation gives CAITDRAGTDEQFF.

The chain employs TRBV19 and TRBJ2-1; D might be TRBD2 (6 bases). The V end was cut by 8 bases, the J end by 5 bases, with 13 bases between. In germline, CDR1 is LNHDA, CDR2 SQIVND (reference sequence). This CDR3 is 13 amino acids long. This chain's CDR3 is CASRELPNNEQFF. For the CDR3, the DNA is TGTGCCAGTCGGGAGTTACCAAACAATGAGCAGTTCTTC.

The chain employs TRBV9 and TRBJ2-3; the D is unclear. There are 12 residues in the CDR3. V was trimmed by 2 bases and J by 4 bases, leaving 5 bases between them. CDR1 is SGDLS and CDR2 is YYNGEE in the germline V gene. The CDR3 is CASSVPPDTQYF. CDR3 nucleotides: TGTGCCAGCAGCGTCCCCCCAGATACGCAGTATTTT. The whole variable domain, filled in from reference TRBV9 and TRBJ2-3, reads DSGVTQTPKHLITATGQRVTLRCSPRSGDLSVYWYQQSLDQGLQFLIQYYNGEERAKGNILERFSAQQFPDLHSELNLSSLELGDSALYFCASSVPPDTQYFGPGTRLTVL.

This clonotype has a handful of counts. V is TRBV5-1 and J is TRBJ1-2; D is possibly TRBD1 (6 bases). The V end was cut by 2 bases, the J end by 7 bases, with 18 bases between. Germline CDR1 SGHRS, CDR2 YFSETQ. The CDR3 runs 15 residues. CDR3 loop: CASSFDFDRQFGYTF. In DNA, the CDR3 is TGCGCCAGCAGCTTTGATTTTGACAGGCAGTTTGGCTACACCTTC. Full variable domain (remainder filled in from reference TRBV5-1 and TRBJ1-2): KAGVTQTPRYLIKTRGQQVTLSCSPISGHRSVSWYQQTPGQGLQFLFEYFSETQRNKGNFPGRFSGRQFSNSRSEMNVSTLELGDSALYLCASSFDFDRQFGYTFGSGTRLTVV.